This entry lists 4 T cell receptor beta chains sequenced from one sample in a study of blood T cell repertoires in COVID-19. Data came from immunoSEQ multiplex PCR; TCRdb stores just in-frame clones and leaves some out. The profile shows 150,000 to 200,000 clones, roughly 84% of them singletons. Sequenced input: peripheral blood. The receptors originated from a woman aged 65 to 85 with COVID-19, enrolled during active disease.

This rearrangement joins TRBV6-5 to TRBJ2-2; 8 bases are a match to TRBD1. CDR3 length equals 15 residues. Germline lookup yields CDR1 MNHEY and CDR2 SVGAGI. Trimming took 2 bases from V and 4 from J; bases not matched to a gene: 3. CDR3 sequence reads: CASSYATGVTGELFF. Written as DNA, the CDR3 is TGTGCCAGCAGTTACGCGACAGGGGTCACCGGGGAGCTGTTTTTT.

This chain links TRBV18 with TRBJ1-4, with a weak D call TRBD1 (6 bases). Germline V CDR1 and CDR2: KGHSH, LQKENI. V was shortened by 4 bases and J by 4 bases, with 13 bases between the two germline ends. This CDR3 has 15 amino acids. CDR3 region: CASSRDTGFNEKLFF. The CDR3 coding sequence is TGTGCCAGCTCACGAGACACAGGGTTTAATGAAAAACTGTTTTTT.

The chain employs TRBV3-1 (or the pseudogene TRBV3-2) and TRBJ2-2; maybe TRBD1 (6 bases). Germline CDR1 reads LGHDT; CDR2 reads YNNKEL (reference sequence). The V and J ends lost 4 bases and 1 base respectively, with 7 bases between them. The CDR3 covers 14 residues. The CDR3 is CASSLTGNTGELFF. CDR3 bases: TGTGCCAGCAGCCTGACAGGGAACACCGGGGAGCTGTTTTTT.

This clone was picked up one time. The genes are TRBV7-3 and TRBJ1-1; unclear D gene. CDR3 length: 13 residues. V was pared by 1 base and J by 3 bases, with 6 bases between. Germline V gene lookup returns CDR1 SGHTA and CDR2 FQGTGA. In DNA form, the CDR3 reads TGTGCCAGCAGCTTAAAGAGGTACACTGAAGCTTTCTTT. Translating gives CASSLKRYTEAFF.